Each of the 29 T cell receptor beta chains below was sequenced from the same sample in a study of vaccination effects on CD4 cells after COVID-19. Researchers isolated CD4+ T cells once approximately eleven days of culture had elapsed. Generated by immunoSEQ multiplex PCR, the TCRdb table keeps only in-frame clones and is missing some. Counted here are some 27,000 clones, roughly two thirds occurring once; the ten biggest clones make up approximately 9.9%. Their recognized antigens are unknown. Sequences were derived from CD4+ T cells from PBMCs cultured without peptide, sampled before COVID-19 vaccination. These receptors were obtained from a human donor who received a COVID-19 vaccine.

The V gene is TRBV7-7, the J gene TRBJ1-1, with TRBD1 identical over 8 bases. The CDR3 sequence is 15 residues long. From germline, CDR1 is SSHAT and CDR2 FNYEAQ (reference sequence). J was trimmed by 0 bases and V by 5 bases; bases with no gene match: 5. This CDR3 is CASSLGQGMNTEAFF. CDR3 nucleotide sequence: TGTGCCAGCAGCCTCGGACAGGGTATGAACACTGAAGCTTTCTTT. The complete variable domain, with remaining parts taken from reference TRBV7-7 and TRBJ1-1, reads GAGVSQSPRYKVTKRGQDVTLRCDPISSHATLYWYQQALGQGPEFLTYFNYEAQPDKSGLPSDRFSAERPEGSISTLTIQRTEQRDSAMYRCASSLGQGMNTEAFFGQGTRLTVV.

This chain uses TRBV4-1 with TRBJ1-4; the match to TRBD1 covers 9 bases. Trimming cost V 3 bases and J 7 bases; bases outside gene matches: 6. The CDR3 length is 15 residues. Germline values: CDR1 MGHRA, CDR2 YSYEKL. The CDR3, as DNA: TGCGCCAGCAGCCACAACAGGGGGCTTAGTGAAAAACTGTTTTTT. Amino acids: CASSHNRGLSEKLFF.

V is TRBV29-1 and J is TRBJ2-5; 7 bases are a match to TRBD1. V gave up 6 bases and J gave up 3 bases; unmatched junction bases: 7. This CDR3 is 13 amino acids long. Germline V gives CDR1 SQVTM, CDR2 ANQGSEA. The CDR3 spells CSVRDRPKETQYF. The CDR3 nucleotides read TGCAGCGTCCGGGACAGACCTAAAGAGACCCAGTACTTC.

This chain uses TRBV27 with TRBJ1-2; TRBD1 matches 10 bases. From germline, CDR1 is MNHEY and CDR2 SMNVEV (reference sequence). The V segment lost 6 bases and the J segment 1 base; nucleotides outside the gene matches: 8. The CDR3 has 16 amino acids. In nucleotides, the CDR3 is TGTGCCAGCAGCCCGGGACAGGGGCTAAGTAACTATGGCTACACCTTC. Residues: CASSPGQGLSNYGYTF.

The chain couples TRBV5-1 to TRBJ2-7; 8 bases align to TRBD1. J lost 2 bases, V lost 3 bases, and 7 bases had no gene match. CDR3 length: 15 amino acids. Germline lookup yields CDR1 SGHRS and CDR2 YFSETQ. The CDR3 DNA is TGCGCCAGCAGCTCTGGGGGGACAGGAACCTACGAGCAGTACTTC. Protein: CASSSGGTGTYEQYF. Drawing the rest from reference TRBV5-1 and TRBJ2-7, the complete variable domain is KAGVTQTPRYLIKTRGQQVTLSCSPISGHRSVSWYQQTPGQGLQFLFEYFSETQRNKGNFPGRFSGRQFSNSRSEMNVSTLELGDSALYLCASSSGGTGTYEQYFGPGTRLTVT.

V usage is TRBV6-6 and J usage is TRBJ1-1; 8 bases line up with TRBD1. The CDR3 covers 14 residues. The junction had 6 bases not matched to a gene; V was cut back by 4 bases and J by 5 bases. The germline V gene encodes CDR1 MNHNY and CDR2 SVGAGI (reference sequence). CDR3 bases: TGTGCCAGCAGTTCCGGACAGGGCTATACTGAAGCTTTCTTT. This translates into CASSSGQGYTEAFF.

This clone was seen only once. The CDR3 here is CASSVAGGPNTEAFF. The CDR3 DNA reads TGTGCCAGCAGTGTCGCAGGGGGCCCGAACACTGAAGCTTTCTTT. The V and J genes are TRBV27 and TRBJ1-1; 8 bases map to TRBD1. The ends lost 5 bases at V and 1 base at J; junction bases unmatched: 6. The germline gives CDR1 MNHEY, CDR2 SMNVEV (reference sequence). This CDR3 is built from 15 residues.

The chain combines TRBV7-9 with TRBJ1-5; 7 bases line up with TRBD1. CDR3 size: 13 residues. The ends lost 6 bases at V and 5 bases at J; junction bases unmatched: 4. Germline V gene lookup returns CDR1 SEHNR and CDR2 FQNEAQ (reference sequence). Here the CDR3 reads CASSLTGDQPQHF. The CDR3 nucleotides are TGTGCCAGCAGTTTAACAGGGGATCAGCCCCAGCATTTT.

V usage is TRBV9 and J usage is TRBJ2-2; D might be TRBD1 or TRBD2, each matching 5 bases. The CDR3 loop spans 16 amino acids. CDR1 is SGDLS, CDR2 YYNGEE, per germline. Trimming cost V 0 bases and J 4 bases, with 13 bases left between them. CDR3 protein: CASSVGRQRSTGELFF. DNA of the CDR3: TGTGCCAGCAGCGTAGGCCGACAGCGGAGCACCGGGGAGCTGTTTTTT.

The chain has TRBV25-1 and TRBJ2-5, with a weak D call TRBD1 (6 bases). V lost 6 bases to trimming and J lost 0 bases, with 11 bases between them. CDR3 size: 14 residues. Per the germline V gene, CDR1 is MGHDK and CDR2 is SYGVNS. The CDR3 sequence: CASSYHRDQETQYF. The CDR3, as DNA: TGTGCCAGCAGCTATCACAGGGACCAAGAGACCCAGTACTTC.

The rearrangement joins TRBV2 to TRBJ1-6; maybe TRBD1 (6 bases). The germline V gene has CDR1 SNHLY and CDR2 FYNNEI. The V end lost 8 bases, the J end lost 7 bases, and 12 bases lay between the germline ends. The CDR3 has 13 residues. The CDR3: CASLMGGNSPLHF. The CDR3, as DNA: TGTGCCAGCCTCATGGGGGGCAATTCACCCCTCCACTTT.

CDR3 nucleotides: TGTGCCAGCAGCCCGGGACCGAACTCTAACTATGGCTACACCTTC. It is translated as CASSPGPNSNYGYTF. The rearrangement uses TRBV5-5 and TRBJ1-2; weak D call: TRBD1 (5 bases). This CDR3 contains 15 residues. Deletions cut 4 bases from V and 0 bases from J, with 13 bases between. In germline, CDR1 is SGHKS, CDR2 YYEKEE (reference sequence).

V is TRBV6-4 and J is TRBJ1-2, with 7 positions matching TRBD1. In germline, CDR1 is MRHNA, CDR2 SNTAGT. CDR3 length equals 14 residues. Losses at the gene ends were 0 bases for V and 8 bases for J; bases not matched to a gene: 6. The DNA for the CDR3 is TGTGCCAGCAGTGACTCGAGGGACAGTGGCGGCTACACCTTC. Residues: CASSDSRDSGGYTF.

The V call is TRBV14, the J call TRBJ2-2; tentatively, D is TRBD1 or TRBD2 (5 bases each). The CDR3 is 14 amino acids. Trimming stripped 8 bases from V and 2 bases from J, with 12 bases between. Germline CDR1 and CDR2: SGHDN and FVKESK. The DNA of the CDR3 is TGTGCCAGCGGCACAGGACTCAACACCGGGGAGCTGTTTTTT. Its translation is CASGTGLNTGELFF.

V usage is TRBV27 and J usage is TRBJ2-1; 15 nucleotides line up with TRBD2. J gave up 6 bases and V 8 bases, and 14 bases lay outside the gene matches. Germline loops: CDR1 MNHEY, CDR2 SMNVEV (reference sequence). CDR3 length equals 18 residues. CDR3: CASRTGTSGRRWGNEQFF. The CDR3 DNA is TGTGCCAGCCGTACCGGGACTAGCGGGAGGCGGTGGGGCAATGAGCAGTTCTTC.

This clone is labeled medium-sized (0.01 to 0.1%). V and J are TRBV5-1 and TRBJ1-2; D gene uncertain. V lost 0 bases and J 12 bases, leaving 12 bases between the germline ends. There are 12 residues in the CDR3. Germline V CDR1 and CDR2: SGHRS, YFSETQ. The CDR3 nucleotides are TGCGCCAGCAGCTTGGGCGGAGTCGCGGACACCTTC. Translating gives CASSLGGVADTF.

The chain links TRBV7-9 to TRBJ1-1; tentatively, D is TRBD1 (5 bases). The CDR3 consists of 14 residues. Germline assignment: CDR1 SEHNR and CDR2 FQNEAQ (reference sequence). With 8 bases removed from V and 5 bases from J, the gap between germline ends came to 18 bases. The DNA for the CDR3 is TGTGCCAGCGGGTCAGAATTGGGGCTAACTGAAGCTTTCTTT. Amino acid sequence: CASGSELGLTEAFF. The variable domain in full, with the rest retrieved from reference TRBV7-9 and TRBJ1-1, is DTGVSQNPRHKITKRGQNVTFRCDPISEHNRLYWYRQTLGQGPEFLTYFQNEAQLEKSRLLSDRFSAERPKGSFSTLEIQRTEQGDSAMYLCASGSELGLTEAFFGQGTRLTVV.

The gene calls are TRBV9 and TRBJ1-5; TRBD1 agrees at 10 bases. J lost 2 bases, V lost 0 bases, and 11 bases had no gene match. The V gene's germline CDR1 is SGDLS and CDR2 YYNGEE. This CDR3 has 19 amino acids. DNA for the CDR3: TGTGCCAGCAGCGTAGGGGCGGACAGGGGGAGGGTTGGCAATCAGCCCCAGCATTTT. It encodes CASSVGADRGRVGNQPQHF.

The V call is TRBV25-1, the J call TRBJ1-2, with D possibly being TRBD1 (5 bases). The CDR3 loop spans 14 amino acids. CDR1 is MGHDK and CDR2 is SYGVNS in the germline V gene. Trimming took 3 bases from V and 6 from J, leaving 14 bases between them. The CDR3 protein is CASSDLNEGHGYTF. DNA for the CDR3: TGTGCCAGCAGTGATCTCAACGAGGGGCATGGCTACACCTTC.

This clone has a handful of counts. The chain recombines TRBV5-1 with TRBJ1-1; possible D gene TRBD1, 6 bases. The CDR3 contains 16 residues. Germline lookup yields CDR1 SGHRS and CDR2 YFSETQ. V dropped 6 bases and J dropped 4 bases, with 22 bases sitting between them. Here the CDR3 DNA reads TGCGCCAGCAATGGGGGATATGGACAGAGGGGCACTGAAGCTTTCTTT. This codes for CASNGGYGQRGTEAFF.

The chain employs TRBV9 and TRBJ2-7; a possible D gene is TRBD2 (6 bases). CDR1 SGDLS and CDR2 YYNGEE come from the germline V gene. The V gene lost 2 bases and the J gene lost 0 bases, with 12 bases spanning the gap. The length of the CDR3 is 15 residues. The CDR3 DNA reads TGTGCCAGCAGCGTGTCAGCGGGTTTCTCCTACGAGCAGTACTTC. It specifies CASSVSAGFSYEQYF.

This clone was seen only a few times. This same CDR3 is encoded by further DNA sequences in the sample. This CDR3 reads CASSLGPLGNQPQHF. The CDR3 nucleotides are TGCGCCAGCAGCCTTGGACCCCTAGGCAATCAGCCCCAGCATTTT. The rearrangement uses TRBV5-1 and TRBJ1-5; D call uncertain. CDR1 is SGHRS, CDR2 YFSETQ, per germline. The germline V and J ends were trimmed by 4 bases and 2 bases, with 13 bases remaining between them. The CDR3 has 15 residues.

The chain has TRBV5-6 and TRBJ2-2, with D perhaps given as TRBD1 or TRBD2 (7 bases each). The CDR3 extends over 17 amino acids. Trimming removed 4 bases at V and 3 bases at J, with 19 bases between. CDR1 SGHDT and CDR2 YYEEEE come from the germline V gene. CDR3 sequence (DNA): TGTGCCAGCAGCCCGGGCGGGAGAGGGGGCGACACCGGGGAGCTGTTTTTT. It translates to CASSPGGRGGDTGELFF.

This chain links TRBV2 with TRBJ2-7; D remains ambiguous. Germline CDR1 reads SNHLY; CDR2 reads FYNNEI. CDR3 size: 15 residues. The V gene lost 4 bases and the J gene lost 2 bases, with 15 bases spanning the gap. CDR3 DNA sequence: TGTGCCAGCAGTGGGGTGGGTGGCCTTACCTACGAGCAGTACTTC. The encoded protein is CASSGVGGLTYEQYF.

The CDR3 DNA reads as TGTGCCAGCAGCTCAGGTCGGCTGGTGAGGGGGACATTGGAGACCCAGTACTTC. It encodes CASSSGRLVRGTLETQYF. This chain joins TRBV7-7 and TRBJ2-5; weak D call: TRBD1 (6 bases). Germline V CDR1 and CDR2: SSHAT, FNYEAQ (reference sequence). CDR3 size: 18 residues. The V end lost 4 bases, the J end lost 5 bases, and 26 bases lay between the germline ends. The full variable domain, completed using reference TRBV7-7 and TRBJ2-5, is GAGVSQSPRYKVTKRGQDVTLRCDPISSHATLYWYQQALGQGPEFLTYFNYEAQPDKSGLPSDRFSAERPEGSISTLTIQRTEQRDSAMYRCASSSGRLVRGTLETQYFGPGTRLLVL.

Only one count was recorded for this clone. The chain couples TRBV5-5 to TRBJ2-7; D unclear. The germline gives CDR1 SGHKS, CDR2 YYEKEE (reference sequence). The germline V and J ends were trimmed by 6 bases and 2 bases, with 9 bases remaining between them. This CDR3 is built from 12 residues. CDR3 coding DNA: TGTGCCAGCACGGGCAGGACCTACGAGCAGTACTTC. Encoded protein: CASTGRTYEQYF.

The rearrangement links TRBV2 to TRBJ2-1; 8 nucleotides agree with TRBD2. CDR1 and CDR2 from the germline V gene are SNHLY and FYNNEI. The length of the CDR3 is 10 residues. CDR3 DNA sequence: TGTGCGAGCGGGGGAAACGAGCAGTTCTTC. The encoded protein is CASGGNEQFF.

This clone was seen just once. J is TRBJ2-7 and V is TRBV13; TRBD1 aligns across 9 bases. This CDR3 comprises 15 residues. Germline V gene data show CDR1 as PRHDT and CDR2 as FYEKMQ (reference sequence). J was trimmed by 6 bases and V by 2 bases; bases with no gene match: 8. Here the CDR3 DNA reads TGTGCCAGCAGCTTACCGGGACAGGGAGTGGCCGAGCAGTACTTC. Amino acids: CASSLPGQGVAEQYF.

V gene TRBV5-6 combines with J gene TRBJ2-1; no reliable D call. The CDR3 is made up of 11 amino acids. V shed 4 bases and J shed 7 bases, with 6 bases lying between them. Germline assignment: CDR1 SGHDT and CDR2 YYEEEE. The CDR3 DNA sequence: TGTGCCAGCAGCCGTACAAATGAGCAGTTCTTC. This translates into CASSRTNEQFF.